One and the same sample provided the 13 T cell receptor beta chains below, sequenced in a study of blood T cell repertoires in COVID-19. Generated by immunoSEQ multiplex PCR, the TCRdb table keeps only in-frame clones and is missing some. The sample has some 250,000 clones, 81% seen once. The sequencing input was peripheral blood. The receptors originated from an elderly woman with COVID-19, enrolled during active disease.

The V gene is TRBV5-1, the J gene TRBJ1-3; 10 bases are a match to TRBD1. The junction had 6 bases not matched to a gene; V was cut back by 4 bases and J by 5 bases. Germline V gene sequence: CDR1 SGHRS, CDR2 YFSETQ. This CDR3 is 15 amino acids long. The CDR3 bases are TGCGCCAGCAGCACAGGGACAGGGGAGAGAAACACCATATATTTT. Translating gives CASSTGTGERNTIYF.

The chain links TRBV6-2 or TRBV6-3 to TRBJ2-7; TRBD2 might be the D (5 bases). The CDR3 length is 14 residues. Germline V gene lookup returns CDR1 MNHEY and CDR2 SVGEGT. The V end lost 4 bases, the J end lost 2 bases, and 12 bases lay between the germline ends. CDR3 nucleotides: TGTGCCAGCAGTTTGGACGGGGTCGCCTACGAGCAGTACTTC. This sequence encodes CASSLDGVAYEQYF.

The rearrangement joins TRBV20-1 to TRBJ1-2; D is perhaps TRBD1 (6 bases). CDR3 length equals 13 residues. Trimming shortened V by 3 bases and J by 8 bases, and 16 bases separated the two germline ends. Germline-derived CDR1 and CDR2 are DFQATT and SNEGSKA (reference sequence). The CDR3 nucleotides are TGCAGTGCTAGTCAGGGGCCTATAAGCGGCTACACCTTC. Protein product: CSASQGPISGYTF.

The chain is built from TRBV7-9 and TRBJ1-2, with D unresolved. The length of the CDR3 is 12 residues. Trimming cost V 1 base and J 6 bases, with 6 bases left between them. The germline V gene encodes CDR1 SEHNR and CDR2 FQNEAQ (reference sequence). Written as DNA, the CDR3 is TGTGCCAGCAGCTTAGTACTGGATGGCTACACCTTC. Encoded protein: CASSLVLDGYTF.

The chain has TRBV7-2 and TRBJ2-1; D is possibly TRBD2 (6 bases). Per the germline V gene, CDR1 is SGHTA and CDR2 is FQGNSA. V was shortened by 1 base and J by 7 bases, with 20 bases between the two germline ends. The CDR3 loop spans 17 amino acids. The DNA of the CDR3 is TGTGCCAGCAGCTTAGGCACTAGATGGGGGAGGATGAATGAGCAGTTCTTC. Protein sequence: CASSLGTRWGRMNEQFF.

This chain joins TRBV4-1 and TRBJ2-1, with 12 bases that match TRBD2. V lost 3 bases and J lost 9; bases outside the gene matches: 12. The germline V gene has CDR1 MGHRA and CDR2 YSYEKL. The CDR3 totals 17 residues. CDR3 sequence (DNA): TGCGCCAGCAGCCACGTCCTAGCGGGGGGGACCAGGGGTGAGCAGTTCTTC. Protein: CASSHVLAGGTRGEQFF.

This rearrangement joins TRBV9 to TRBJ1-3; D unclear. Germline V lookup: CDR1 SGDLS, CDR2 YYNGEE. Between the trimmed V and J ends, which lost 1 base and 8 bases, there was a span of 7 bases. This CDR3 contains 12 residues. DNA of the CDR3: TGTGCCAGCAGCGTATCTGAGGACACCATATATTTT. Translating gives CASSVSEDTIYF.

The chain uses TRBV11-2 and TRBJ2-5, with a weak D call TRBD2 (5 bases). CDR1 is SGHAT and CDR2 is FQNNGV in the germline V gene. Trimming stripped 3 bases from V and 7 bases from J, with 18 bases between. The CDR3 is 15 residues long. CDR3 bases: TGTGCCAGCAGCTTCCGGGATCTACAAACGTCGACCCAGTACTTC. Translating gives CASSFRDLQTSTQYF.

This rearrangement joins TRBV19 to TRBJ1-4, with 7 bases identical to TRBD1. V trimming: 7 bases; J trimming: 5 bases; junction bases outside the gene matches: 10. Looked up from germline, CDR1 is LNHDA and CDR2 is SQIVND (reference sequence). The CDR3 runs to 15 residues. As DNA, the CDR3 is TGTGCCAGTACGCGGACAGGAGGGCAGAATGAAAAACTGTTTTTT. Its translation is CASTRTGGQNEKLFF.

The chain links TRBV18 to TRBJ2-7; the D is unclear. CDR1 and CDR2 from the germline V gene are KGHSH and LQKENI. Trimming took off 1 base at V and 2 bases at J, with 6 bases between the two ends. This CDR3 is built from 13 residues. CDR3 in amino acids: CASSPLITYEQYF. Here the CDR3 DNA reads TGTGCCAGCTCACCACTTATAACCTACGAGCAGTACTTC. Combining the CDR3 with reference TRBV18 and TRBJ2-7 gives the whole variable domain NAGVMQNPRHLVRRRGQEARLRCSPMKGHSHVYWYRQLPEEGLKFMVYLQKENIIDESGMPKERFSAEFPKEGPSILRIQQVVRGDSAAYFCASSPLITYEQYFGPGTRLTVT.

The V call is TRBV28, the J call TRBJ1-2, with TRBD1 matching 7 bases. The CDR3 covers 15 residues. Losses at the gene ends were 3 bases for V and 2 bases for J; bases not matched to a gene: 6. CDR1 MDHEN and CDR2 SYDVKM come from the germline V gene. CDR3 sequence: CASSFSGGINYGYTF. The CDR3 DNA sequence: TGTGCCAGCAGTTTTTCAGGGGGGATAAACTATGGCTACACCTTC.

The rearrangement uses TRBV9 and TRBJ1-4, with D uncertain. V lost 3 bases and J lost 4, with 7 bases in between. This CDR3 contains 13 residues. Germline loops: CDR1 SGDLS, CDR2 YYNGEE. In nucleotides, the CDR3 is TGTGCCAGCAGCGGTGCGGATAATGAAAAACTGTTTTTT. It translates to CASSGADNEKLFF.

CDR3 sequence: CASSPALAGGRETQYF. DNA for the CDR3: TGTGCCAGTAGTCCGGCCCTAGCGGGGGGGCGGGAGACCCAGTACTTC. This rearrangement joins TRBV19 to TRBJ2-5; 12 bases line up with TRBD2. The CDR3 contains 16 residues. Losses at the gene ends were 5 bases for V and 5 bases for J; bases not matched to a gene: 9. The germline V gene encodes CDR1 LNHDA and CDR2 SQIVND (reference sequence).